Given below is one T cell receptor (beta chain) in context. Its target is not known. Primers included in the PCR were 60 Vbeta and 13 Jbeta primers. TCRdb's table, derived via immunoSEQ multiplex PCR, lists solely in-frame clones and lacks some. The sample includes approximately 130,000 clones, around 77% seen only once; the top ten take approximately 1.2%. The entry originates in a study of cytomegalovirus exposure and HLA in healthy donors. About the research overall: Around 85 million unique TCRs from HLA-typed donors were held in an early data release.

Regarding the study as a whole: Presence/absence analyses rested on an assumption that sequencing depth was roughly uniform across donors. Per a later analysis, HLA-associated TCR beta chains showed more clonal expansion than other, equally common TCR beta chains.

Germline CDR1 and CDR2: SGHRS and YFSETQ. This CDR3 is built from 17 residues. The V end lost 0 bases, the J end lost 7 bases, and 20 bases lay between the germline ends. The TCR sequence derives from a man in his fifties or sixties in good health and CMV-seronegative. The rearrangement uses TRBV5-1 and TRBJ2-4; D may be TRBD2 (6 bases). Sequenced input: PBMCs. The CDR3 loop is CASSLGGISIAENIQYF. The CDR3 bases are TGCGCCAGCAGCTTGGGCGGTATAAGTATAGCGGAGAACATTCAGTACTTC.